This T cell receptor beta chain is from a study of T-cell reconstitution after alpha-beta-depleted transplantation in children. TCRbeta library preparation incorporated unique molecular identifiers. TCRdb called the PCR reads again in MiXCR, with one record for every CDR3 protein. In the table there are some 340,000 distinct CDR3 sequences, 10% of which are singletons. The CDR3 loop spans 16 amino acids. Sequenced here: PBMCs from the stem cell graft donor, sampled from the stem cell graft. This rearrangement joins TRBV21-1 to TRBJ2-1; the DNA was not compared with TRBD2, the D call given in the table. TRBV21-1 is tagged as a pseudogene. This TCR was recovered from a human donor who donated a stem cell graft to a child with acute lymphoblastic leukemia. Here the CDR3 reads CASSKRVGLVPNEQFF. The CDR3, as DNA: TGTGCCAGCAGCAAAAGGGTGGGACTAGTCCCCAATGAGCAGTTCTTC.